This T cell receptor beta chain came from a study of cytomegalovirus exposure and HLA in healthy donors. Study-wide background: HLA-typed donors were the source of tens of millions of unique TCRs, which an early data release held.

PCR involved 60 Vbeta and 13 Jbeta primers. Libraries were prepared by immunoSEQ multiplex PCR; TCRdb keeps only in-frame clonotypes and omits some of them. The sample consists of roughly 97,000 clones, 73% of them appearing once. Germline CDR1 reads GTSNPN; CDR2 reads SVGIG (reference sequence). CDR3 length: 12 residues. Deletions cut 3 bases from V and 8 bases from J, with 8 bases between. Source material: PBMCs. This chain connects TRBV30 to TRBJ1-6, with D unclear. This clonotype was sampled from a man between 40 and 49 years old in good health and CMV-seronegative. The chain's CDR3 is CAWRPADSPLHF. DNA for the CDR3: TGTGCCTGGAGACCAGCGGATTCACCCCTCCACTTT. The full variable domain, completed using reference TRBV30 and TRBJ1-6, is SQTIHQWPATLVQPVGSPLSLECTVEGTSNPNLYWYRQAAGRGLQLLFYSVGIGQISSEVPQNLSASRPQDRQFILSSKKLLLSDSGFYLCAWRPADSPLHFGNGTRLTVT.